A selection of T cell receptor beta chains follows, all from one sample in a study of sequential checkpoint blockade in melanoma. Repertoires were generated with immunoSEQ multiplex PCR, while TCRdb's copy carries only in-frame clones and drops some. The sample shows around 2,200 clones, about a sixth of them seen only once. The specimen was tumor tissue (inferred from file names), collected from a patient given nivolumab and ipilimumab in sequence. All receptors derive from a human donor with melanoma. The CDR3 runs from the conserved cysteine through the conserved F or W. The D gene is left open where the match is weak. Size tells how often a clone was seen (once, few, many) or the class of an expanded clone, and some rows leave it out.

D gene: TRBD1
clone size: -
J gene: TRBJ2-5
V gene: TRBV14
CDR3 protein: CASSQLTGEETQYF
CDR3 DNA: TGTGCCAGCAGCCAACTCACAGGGGAAGAGACCCAGTACTTC

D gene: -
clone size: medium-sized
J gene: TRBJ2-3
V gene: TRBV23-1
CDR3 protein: CASREAVTDTQYF
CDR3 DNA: TGCGCCAGCAGGGAGGCGGTTACAGATACGCAGTATTTT

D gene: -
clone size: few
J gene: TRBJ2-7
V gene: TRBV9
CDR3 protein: CASSVAGLYEQYF
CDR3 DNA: TGTGCCAGCAGTGTGGCGGGACTCTACGAGCAGTACTTC

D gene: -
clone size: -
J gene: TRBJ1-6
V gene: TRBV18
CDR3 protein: CASSKTGHNSPLHF
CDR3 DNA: TGTGCCAGCTCCAAGACAGGACATAATTCACCCCTCCACTTT

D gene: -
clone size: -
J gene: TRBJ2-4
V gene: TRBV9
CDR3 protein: CASSLRTAGQDIQYF
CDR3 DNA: TGTGCCAGCAGCCTAAGGACAGCGGGGCAGGACATTCAGTACTTC

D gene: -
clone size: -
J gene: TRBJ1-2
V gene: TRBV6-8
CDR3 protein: CATRLGRVGRGYTF
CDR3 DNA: TGTGCCACCCGATTGGGCAGAGTTGGACGGGGCTACACCTTC

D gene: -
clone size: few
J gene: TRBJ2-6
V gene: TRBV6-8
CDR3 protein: CASSYGQGAGANVLTF
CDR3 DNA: TGTGCCAGCAGTTACGGCCAGGGCGCTGGGGCCAACGTCCTGACTTTC

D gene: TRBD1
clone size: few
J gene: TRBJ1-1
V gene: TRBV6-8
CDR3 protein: CASSYSGTGGSYGMNTEAFF
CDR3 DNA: TGTGCCAGCAGTTACTCCGGGACAGGGGGGTCGTATGGCATGAACACTGAAGCTTTCTTT

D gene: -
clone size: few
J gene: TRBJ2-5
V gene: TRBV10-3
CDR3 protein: CAISESGIGFEQQETQYF
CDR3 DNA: TGTGCCATCAGTGAGTCAGGTATCGGTTTCGAGCAGCAAGAGACCCAGTACTTC

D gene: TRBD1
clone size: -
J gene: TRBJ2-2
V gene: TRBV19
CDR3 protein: CASSTGTGDTGELFF
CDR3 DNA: TGTGCCAGTAGTACCGGGACAGGGGACACCGGGGAGCTGTTTTTT

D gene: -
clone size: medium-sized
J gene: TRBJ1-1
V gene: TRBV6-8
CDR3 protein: CASGGTPNSNTEAFF
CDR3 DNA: TGTGCCAGCGGGGGGACACCAAACTCGAACACTGAAGCTTTCTTT

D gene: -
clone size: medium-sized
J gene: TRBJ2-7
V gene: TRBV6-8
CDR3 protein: CAITPDTSYEQYF
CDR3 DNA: TGTGCCATCACCCCAGACACCTCCTACGAGCAGTACTTC

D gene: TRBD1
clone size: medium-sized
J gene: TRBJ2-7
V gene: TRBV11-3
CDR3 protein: CASSSPSGQGASEQYF
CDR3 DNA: TGTGCCAGCAGCTCCCCATCGGGACAGGGGGCAAGCGAGCAGTACTTC

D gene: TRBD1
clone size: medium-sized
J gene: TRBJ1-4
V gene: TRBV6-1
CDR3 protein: CASSEAKGQDEKLFF
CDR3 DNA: TGTGCCAGCAGTGAAGCGAAGGGACAGGATGAAAAACTGTTTTTT

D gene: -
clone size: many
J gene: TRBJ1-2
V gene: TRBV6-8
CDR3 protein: CASSAAQGSNYGYTF
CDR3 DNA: TGTGCCAGCAGCGCGGCACAGGGATCTAACTATGGCTACACCTTC

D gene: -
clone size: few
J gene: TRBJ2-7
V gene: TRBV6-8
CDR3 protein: CASRPEGLLSYEQYF
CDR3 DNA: TGTGCCAGCAGGCCGGAAGGACTACTCTCCTACGAGCAGTACTTC

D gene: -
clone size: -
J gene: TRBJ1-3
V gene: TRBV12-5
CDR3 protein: CASGDSGNTIYF
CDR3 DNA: TGTGCCAGCGGTGACTCTGGAAACACCATATATTTT

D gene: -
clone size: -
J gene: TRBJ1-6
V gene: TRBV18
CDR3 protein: CASSPEAAGNSPLHF
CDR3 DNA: TGTGCCAGCTCACCAGAGGCGGCGGGGAATTCACCCCTCCACTTT

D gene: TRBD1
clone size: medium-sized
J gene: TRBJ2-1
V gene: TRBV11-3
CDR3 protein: CASSLRPGPRGPTNEQFF
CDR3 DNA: TGTGCCAGCAGCTTAAGGCCGGGCCCCAGGGGGCCTACCAATGAGCAGTTCTTC

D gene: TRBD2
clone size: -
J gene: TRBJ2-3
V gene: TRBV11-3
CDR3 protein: CASSFRRGGREDTQYF
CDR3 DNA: TGTGCCAGCAGCTTTAGGCGGGGGGGCCGGGAAGATACGCAGTATTTT

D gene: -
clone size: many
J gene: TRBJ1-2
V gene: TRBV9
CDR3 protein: CASSVEQDYGYTF
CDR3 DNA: TGTGCCAGCAGCGTAGAACAAGACTATGGCTACACCTTC

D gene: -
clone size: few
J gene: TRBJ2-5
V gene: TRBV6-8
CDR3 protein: CASSYRQAYQETQYF
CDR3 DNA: TGTGCCAGCAGTTACAGACAGGCATACCAAGAGACCCAGTACTTC

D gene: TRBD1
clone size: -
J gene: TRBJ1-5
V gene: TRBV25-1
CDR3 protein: CASSGQGAGPQHF
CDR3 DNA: TGTGCCAGCAGTGGACAGGGGGCCGGGCCCCAGCATTTT

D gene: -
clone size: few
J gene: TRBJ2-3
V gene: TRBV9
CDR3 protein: CASSGGTDTQYF
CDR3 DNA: TGTGCCAGCAGCGGGGGCACAGATACGCAGTATTTT

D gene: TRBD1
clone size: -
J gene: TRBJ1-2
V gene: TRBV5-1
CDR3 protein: CASSQTGFGDGYTF
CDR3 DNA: TGCGCCAGCAGCCAGACAGGGTTTGGCGATGGCTACACCTTC

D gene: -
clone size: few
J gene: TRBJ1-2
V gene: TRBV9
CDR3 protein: CASSAGDGLGYTF
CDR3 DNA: TGTGCCAGCAGCGCCGGCGATGGGTTAGGCTACACCTTC

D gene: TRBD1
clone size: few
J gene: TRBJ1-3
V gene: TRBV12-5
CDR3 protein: CASKLTGSGNTIYF
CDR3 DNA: TGTGCCAGCAAGCTGACAGGGTCTGGAAACACCATATATTTT

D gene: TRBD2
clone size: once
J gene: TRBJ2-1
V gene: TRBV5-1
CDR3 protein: CASSLAPAGGPNEQFF
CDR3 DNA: TGCGCCAGCAGCTTGGCTCCAGCGGGGGGCCCCAATGAGCAGTTCTTC

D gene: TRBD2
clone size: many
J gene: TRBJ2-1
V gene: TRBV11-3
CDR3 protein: CASSPRAGGYNEQFF
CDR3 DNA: TGTGCCAGCAGCCCCCGAGCCGGGGGGTACAATGAGCAGTTCTTC

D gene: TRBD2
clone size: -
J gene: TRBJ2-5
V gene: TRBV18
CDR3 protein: CASSPSGGAQETQYF
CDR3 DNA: TGTGCCAGCTCACCGAGCGGGGGGGCCCAAGAGACCCAGTACTTC

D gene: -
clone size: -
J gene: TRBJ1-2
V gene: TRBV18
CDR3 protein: CASSGDSSNYGYTF
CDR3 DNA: TGTGCCAGCTCAGGGGATTCGTCTAACTATGGCTACACCTTC

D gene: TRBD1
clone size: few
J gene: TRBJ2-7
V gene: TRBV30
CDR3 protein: CAWRTTGGPYEQYF
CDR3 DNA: TGTGCCTGGAGGACGACAGGGGGCCCCTACGAGCAGTACTTC